This is a list of T cell receptor beta chains from one sample in a study of T cells in Graves' hyperthyroidism and ophthalmopathy. MiXCR, applied by TCRdb to the multiplex PCR reads, yields one record per CDR3 protein. The data show about 270,000 distinct CDR3 sequences, with 22% seen just once and around 64% held by the top ten. The specimen sequenced was blood. The receptors come from a man in his thirties or forties with Graves' ophthalmopathy. The CDR3 runs from the conserved cysteine through the conserved F or W. D genes are given only for firm matches. Size is omitted from some rows. Given values are once, few, many or a class for expanded clones.

abundance: NA
j_gene: TRBJ1-3
d_gene: NA
v_gene: TRBV11-3
CDR3aa: CASSLGRGQYSGNTIYF
CDR3nt: TGTGCCAGCAGCTTAGGCCGTGGACAGTACTCTGGAAACACCATATATTTT

abundance: NA
j_gene: TRBJ2-3
d_gene: TRBD2
v_gene: TRBV12-3/TRBV12-4
CDR3aa: CASTPGTSGRGTTDTQYF
CDR3nt: TGTGCCAGCACCCCCGGGACTAGCGGGAGGGGAACGACAGATACGCAGTATTTT

abundance: NA
j_gene: TRBJ1-2
d_gene: NA
v_gene: TRBV3-1
CDR3aa: CASSPGTSKNGYTF
CDR3nt: TGTGCCAGCAGCCCTGGGACCTCGAAGAATGGCTACACCTTC

abundance: many
j_gene: TRBJ1-2
d_gene: NA
v_gene: TRBV2
CDR3aa: CASSSWTEDRGYTF
CDR3nt: TGTGCCAGCAGTTCCTGGACCGAGGATAGAGGCTACACCTTC

abundance: once
j_gene: TRBJ2-1
d_gene: TRBD2
v_gene: TRBV10-2
CDR3aa: CASKGGPGNEQFF
CDR3nt: TGCGCCAGCAAGGGAGGGCCTGGGAATGAGCAGTTCTTC

abundance: NA
j_gene: TRBJ2-7
d_gene: NA
v_gene: TRBV7-9
CDR3aa: CASRLGGRNEQYF
CDR3nt: TGTGCCAGCAGACTAGGGGGAAGAAACGAGCAGTACTTC

abundance: few
j_gene: TRBJ1-6
d_gene: NA
v_gene: TRBV7-2
CDR3aa: CASSPRQAGNSPLHF
CDR3nt: TGTGCCAGCAGCCCTAGACAGGCAGGAAATTCACCCCTCCACTTT

abundance: NA
j_gene: TRBJ2-7
d_gene: NA
v_gene: TRBV6-2/TRBV6-3
CDR3aa: CASSYGDTLEQYF
CDR3nt: TGTGCCAGCAGTTACGGGGACACCCTCGAGCAGTACTTC

abundance: NA
j_gene: TRBJ2-2
d_gene: TRBD2
v_gene: TRBV24-1
CDR3aa: CATRNSGSGTGELFF
CDR3nt: TGTGCCACCAGGAACAGCGGGAGCGGCACCGGGGAGCTGTTTTTT

abundance: NA
j_gene: TRBJ2-7
d_gene: TRBD2
v_gene: TRBV30
CDR3aa: CAWSGSGTSYEQYF
CDR3nt: TGTGCCTGGAGTGGGTCCGGGACTAGCTACGAGCAGTACTTC

abundance: NA
j_gene: TRBJ2-3
d_gene: NA
v_gene: TRBV28
CDR3aa: CASSRTTLYTQYF
CDR3nt: TGTGCCAGCAGTCGGACTACCCTATATACGCAGTATTTT

abundance: many
j_gene: TRBJ2-7
d_gene: TRBD2
v_gene: TRBV28
CDR3aa: CASRYGTSGPPSYEQYF
CDR3nt: TGTGCCAGCAGGTACGGGACTAGCGGACCACCATCCTACGAGCAGTACTTC

abundance: many
j_gene: TRBJ2-7
d_gene: TRBD2
v_gene: TRBV30
CDR3aa: CAWSGLAGNGQYF
CDR3nt: TGTGCCTGGTCGGGACTAGCGGGAAATGGGCAGTACTTC

abundance: many
j_gene: TRBJ2-7
d_gene: NA
v_gene: TRBV6-1
CDR3aa: CASSHGLSGSEQYF
CDR3nt: TGTGCCAGCAGCCACGGGCTCTCGGGCTCCGAGCAGTACTTC

abundance: few
j_gene: TRBJ1-2
d_gene: NA
v_gene: TRBV30
CDR3aa: CASEGFAKGDYGYTF
CDR3nt: TGTGCCTCGGAAGGGTTTGCGAAAGGGGACTATGGCTACACCTTC

abundance: many
j_gene: TRBJ1-1
d_gene: NA
v_gene: TRBV28
CDR3aa: CASRRVRRTEAFF
CDR3nt: TGTGCCAGCCGAAGGGTTAGGAGAACTGAAGCTTTCTTT

abundance: few
j_gene: TRBJ1-4
d_gene: TRBD1
v_gene: TRBV20-1
CDR3aa: CSARDLYRGDSNEKLFF
CDR3nt: TGCAGTGCTAGAGATCTCTACAGGGGCGATTCTAATGAAAAACTGTTTTTT

abundance: few
j_gene: TRBJ2-3
d_gene: NA
v_gene: TRBV5-1
CDR3aa: CASSLVSPFDTQYF
CDR3nt: TGCGCCAGCAGCTTGGTCAGCCCGTTCGATACGCAGTATTTT

abundance: few
j_gene: TRBJ2-5
d_gene: TRBD2
v_gene: TRBV20-1
CDR3aa: CSAPKAGGLTQETQYF
CDR3nt: TGCAGTGCTCCCAAAGCGGGAGGACTTACACAAGAGACCCAGTACTTC

abundance: many
j_gene: TRBJ2-5
d_gene: NA
v_gene: TRBV9
CDR3aa: CASSAGLGDQYF
CDR3nt: TGTGCCAGCAGCGCCGGCCTGGGGGACCAGTACTTC

abundance: few
j_gene: TRBJ2-7
d_gene: TRBD1
v_gene: TRBV24-1
CDR3aa: CATGQGASNEQYF
CDR3nt: TGTGCCACCGGGCAGGGGGCCTCCAACGAGCAGTACTTC

abundance: many
j_gene: TRBJ2-3
d_gene: TRBD2
v_gene: TRBV20-1
CDR3aa: CSAGELASQYF
CDR3nt: TGCAGTGCGGGAGAACTAGCGTCGCAGTATTTT

abundance: NA
j_gene: TRBJ2-7
d_gene: NA
v_gene: TRBV28
CDR3aa: CASGGQVTYEQYF
CDR3nt: TGTGCCAGCGGGGGACAAGTCACCTACGAGCAGTACTTC

abundance: NA
j_gene: TRBJ2-1
d_gene: NA
v_gene: TRBV10-1
CDR3aa: CASSGGLAVYNEQFF
CDR3nt: TGCGCCAGCAGTGGGGGGCTAGCGGTTTACAATGAGCAGTTCTTC

abundance: NA
j_gene: TRBJ2-4
d_gene: TRBD2
v_gene: TRBV4-1
CDR3aa: CASSHSALAGNIQYF
CDR3nt: TGCGCCAGCAGCCATTCTGCACTAGCGGGGAACATTCAGTACTTC

abundance: few
j_gene: TRBJ1-1
d_gene: NA
v_gene: TRBV6-5
CDR3aa: CASSYSSGREAFF
CDR3nt: TGTGCCAGCAGTTACTCGAGCGGACGTGAAGCTTTCTTT

abundance: NA
j_gene: TRBJ2-7
d_gene: NA
v_gene: TRBV7-9
CDR3aa: CASSLNTGPYEQYF
CDR3nt: TGTGCCAGCAGCTTAAACACAGGGCCCTACGAGCAGTACTTC

abundance: NA
j_gene: TRBJ1-5
d_gene: NA
v_gene: TRBV19
CDR3aa: CASSMVGGSNQPQHF
CDR3nt: TGTGCCAGTAGTATGGTAGGGGGAAGCAATCAGCCCCAGCATTTT

abundance: few
j_gene: TRBJ2-7
d_gene: TRBD1
v_gene: TRBV29-1
CDR3aa: CSVEGHRGADEQYF
CDR3nt: TGCAGCGTTGAAGGCCACAGGGGTGCGGACGAGCAGTACTTC

abundance: once
j_gene: TRBJ1-1
d_gene: NA
v_gene: TRBV6-1
CDR3aa: CASSLSLNGLSTEAFF
CDR3nt: TGTGCCAGCAGCTTAAGCCTCAATGGGCTGAGCACTGAAGCTTTCTTT

abundance: many
j_gene: TRBJ2-5
d_gene: NA
v_gene: TRBV7-8
CDR3aa: CASSPLARPTQYF
CDR3nt: TGTGCCAGCAGCCCCCTTGCCAGGCCGACCCAGTACTTC

abundance: NA
j_gene: TRBJ2-5
d_gene: TRBD1
v_gene: TRBV19
CDR3aa: CASNPGGQGFSGQYF
CDR3nt: TGTGCCAGTAACCCGGGGGGACAGGGGTTTAGCGGCCAGTACTTC

abundance: many
j_gene: TRBJ1-1
d_gene: NA
v_gene: TRBV5-1
CDR3aa: CASSAGEPNTEAFF
CDR3nt: TGCGCCAGCAGTGCTGGAGAACCGAACACTGAAGCTTTCTTT

abundance: many
j_gene: TRBJ1-5
d_gene: NA
v_gene: TRBV6-1
CDR3aa: CASRGGSYSNQPQHF
CDR3nt: TGTGCCAGCAGAGGGGGAAGTTATAGCAATCAGCCCCAGCATTTT

abundance: few
j_gene: TRBJ2-2
d_gene: TRBD2
v_gene: TRBV3-1
CDR3aa: CASSRTPGLAHTGELFF
CDR3nt: TGTGCCAGCAGCCGAACTCCGGGACTAGCGCACACCGGGGAGCTGTTTTTT

abundance: many
j_gene: TRBJ1-4
d_gene: NA
v_gene: TRBV14
CDR3aa: CASSQEGHSLANEKLFF
CDR3nt: TGTGCCAGCAGCCAAGAAGGGCACTCGTTGGCTAATGAAAAACTGTTTTTT

abundance: many
j_gene: TRBJ2-1
d_gene: NA
v_gene: TRBV30
CDR3aa: CAWRMDGKNEQFF
CDR3nt: TGTGCCTGGAGGATGGACGGAAAGAATGAGCAGTTCTTC

abundance: NA
j_gene: TRBJ2-1
d_gene: NA
v_gene: TRBV27
CDR3aa: CASSLSSNNEQFF
CDR3nt: TGTGCCAGCAGTTTATCTTCTAACAATGAGCAGTTCTTC

abundance: NA
j_gene: TRBJ2-1
d_gene: NA
v_gene: TRBV19
CDR3aa: CASSISVGRGSTNEQFF
CDR3nt: TGTGCCAGTAGTATCTCCGTAGGACGGGGGTCTACAAATGAGCAGTTCTTC

abundance: few
j_gene: TRBJ2-1
d_gene: TRBD1
v_gene: TRBV9
CDR3aa: CASSVRTGSSYNEQFF
CDR3nt: TGTGCCAGCAGCGTGAGGACAGGGTCCTCCTACAATGAGCAGTTCTTC

abundance: NA
j_gene: TRBJ2-2
d_gene: TRBD2
v_gene: TRBV28
CDR3aa: CASSLTGGVTGELFF
CDR3nt: TGTGCCAGCAGTTTGACGGGAGGGGTCACCGGGGAGCTGTTTTTT

abundance: few
j_gene: TRBJ2-5
d_gene: TRBD2
v_gene: TRBV7-9
CDR3aa: CASSPLAGVETQYF
CDR3nt: TGTGCCAGCAGCCCTCTAGCGGGAGTAGAGACCCAGTACTTC

abundance: NA
j_gene: TRBJ1-1
d_gene: TRBD1
v_gene: TRBV28
CDR3aa: CASRFTGETNTEAFF
CDR3nt: TGTGCCAGCAGGTTTACAGGGGAAACGAACACTGAAGCTTTCTTT

abundance: many
j_gene: TRBJ1-1
d_gene: NA
v_gene: TRBV20-1
CDR3aa: CSARAPNTEAFF
CDR3nt: TGCAGTGCTAGGGCCCCGAACACTGAAGCTTTCTTT

abundance: few
j_gene: TRBJ1-1
d_gene: NA
v_gene: TRBV11-2
CDR3aa: CASSLFARENTEAFF
CDR3nt: TGTGCCAGCAGCTTATTTGCCCGAGAGAACACTGAAGCTTTCTTT

abundance: NA
j_gene: TRBJ1-1
d_gene: NA
v_gene: TRBV11-2
CDR3aa: CASSPMIFTGNTEAFF
CDR3nt: TGTGCCAGCAGCCCAATGATCTTTACCGGGAACACTGAAGCTTTCTTT

abundance: few
j_gene: TRBJ2-2
d_gene: NA
v_gene: TRBV6-9
CDR3aa: CASSPGGDRRAWADTGELFF
CDR3nt: TGTGCCAGCAGCCCCGGAGGGGACCGTCGGGCCTGGGCCGACACCGGGGAGCTGTTTTTT

abundance: many
j_gene: TRBJ2-7
d_gene: NA
v_gene: TRBV2
CDR3aa: CASREGDEQYF
CDR3nt: TGTGCCAGCAGGGAAGGGGACGAGCAGTACTTC

abundance: NA
j_gene: TRBJ2-7
d_gene: TRBD2
v_gene: TRBV6-2/TRBV6-3
CDR3aa: CASSPSGRAFEQYF
CDR3nt: TGTGCCAGCAGTCCTAGCGGGAGGGCGTTCGAGCAGTACTTC

abundance: many
j_gene: TRBJ2-7
d_gene: NA
v_gene: TRBV28
CDR3aa: CASKWSGVRGYEQYF
CDR3nt: TGTGCCAGCAAGTGGAGTGGGGTCAGGGGTTACGAGCAGTACTTC

abundance: few
j_gene: TRBJ2-1
d_gene: NA
v_gene: TRBV3-1
CDR3aa: CASSQKTSRYNEQFF
CDR3nt: TGTGCCAGCAGCCAAAAGACTAGTAGGTACAATGAGCAGTTCTTC

abundance: NA
j_gene: TRBJ1-1
d_gene: NA
v_gene: TRBV28
CDR3aa: CASSLSMLAEAFF
CDR3nt: TGTGCCAGCAGTTTATCAATGTTAGCTGAAGCTTTCTTT

abundance: NA
j_gene: TRBJ1-4
d_gene: TRBD1
v_gene: TRBV12-5
CDR3aa: CASGQPTGGLTNEKLFF
CDR3nt: TGTGCTAGTGGTCAACCGACAGGGGGGCTAACGAATGAAAAACTGTTTTTT

abundance: NA
j_gene: TRBJ1-2
d_gene: NA
v_gene: TRBV5-8
CDR3aa: CASSLEGEANYGYTF
CDR3nt: TGTGCCAGCAGCTTGGAGGGGGAAGCTAACTATGGCTACACCTTC

abundance: NA
j_gene: TRBJ2-3
d_gene: TRBD2
v_gene: TRBV28
CDR3aa: CASSSIAGGRTDTQYF
CDR3nt: TGTGCCAGCAGTTCCATAGCGGGAGGTCGCACAGATACGCAGTATTTT

abundance: many
j_gene: TRBJ2-1
d_gene: NA
v_gene: TRBV28
CDR3aa: CASLGYNEQFF
CDR3nt: TGTGCCAGCCTAGGCTACAATGAGCAGTTCTTC

abundance: NA
j_gene: TRBJ1-2
d_gene: NA
v_gene: TRBV10-3
CDR3aa: CAISEQEANYGYTF
CDR3nt: TGTGCCATCAGTGAACAGGAGGCTAACTATGGCTACACCTTC

abundance: few
j_gene: TRBJ1-2
d_gene: TRBD1
v_gene: TRBV20-1
CDR3aa: CSARDPGRGDYGYTF
CDR3nt: TGCAGTGCTAGAGATCCTGGCAGGGGGGACTATGGCTACACCTTC

abundance: NA
j_gene: TRBJ2-7
d_gene: NA
v_gene: TRBV27
CDR3aa: CASSSQRAYEQYF
CDR3nt: TGTGCCAGCAGTTCCCAAAGGGCCTACGAGCAGTACTTC